These 14 T cell receptor beta chains were all obtained from the same sample, sequenced in a study of T cell responses to AZD1222 COVID-19 vaccine. Generated by immunoSEQ multiplex PCR, the TCRdb table keeps only in-frame clones and is missing some. Of 100,000 or so clones listed, about 87% were seen once; the top ten hold about a tenth. The sample consisted of peripheral blood, taken 28 days after the second AZD1222 dose. The receptors stem from an adult who received the AZD1222 COVID-19 vaccine.

The CDR3 protein is CASSLTPNQPQHF. CDR3 sequence (DNA): TGTGCCAGCAGTTTAACCCCCAATCAGCCCCAGCATTTT. The chain links TRBV27 to TRBJ1-5; D is uncertain. Germline values: CDR1 MNHEY, CDR2 SMNVEV (reference sequence). The CDR3 covers 13 residues. Trimming removed 2 bases at V and 3 bases at J, with 5 bases between.

This CDR3 is CASSLVVAGSGTEAFF. The CDR3 coding sequence is TGTGCCAGCAGCTTAGTAGTTGCCGGGAGCGGGACTGAAGCTTTCTTT. The V and J genes are TRBV7-8 and TRBJ1-1; no clear D gene. The CDR3 is made up of 16 amino acids. Per germline, CDR1 SGHVS and CDR2 FQNEAQ. V dropped 1 base and J dropped 5 bases, with 17 bases sitting between them.

The chain joins TRBV5-1 to TRBJ2-3; TRBD1 matches 9 bases. Germline V gene lookup returns CDR1 SGHRS and CDR2 YFSETQ. V was pared by 4 bases and J by 5 bases, with 5 bases of the junction left unmatched. The CDR3 length is 14 residues. The CDR3: CASSQTGGRDTQYF. The CDR3 coding sequence is TGCGCCAGCAGCCAAACAGGGGGCAGAGATACGCAGTATTTT.

The rearrangement uses TRBV29-1 and TRBJ2-5, with D possibly being TRBD1 (6 bases). Trimming left V 6 bases short and J 2 bases short, with 13 bases between. The germline V gene has CDR1 SQVTM and CDR2 ANQGSEA. The CDR3 sequence is 13 residues long. CDR3 in amino acids: CSVGQGLQETQYF. The CDR3 region has the DNA TGCAGCGTAGGGCAGGGGTTGCAAGAGACCCAGTACTTC.

In this sample, this clone turned up a few times. The J gene is TRBJ2-2, the V gene TRBV4-3; the D gene could be TRBD1 or TRBD2 (5 bases each). The germline V gene has CDR1 LGHNA and CDR2 YSLEER. CDR3 length: 15 amino acids. Trimming left V 0 bases short and J 7 bases short, with 12 bases between. As DNA, the CDR3 is TGCGCCAGCAGCCAAGAAGGGACCAAGCACGGGGAGCTGTTTTTT. Translation: CASSQEGTKHGELFF.

The V call is TRBV30, the J call TRBJ2-1; D is perhaps TRBD2 (7 bases). CDR3 size: 13 residues. CDR1 and CDR2 from the germline V gene are GTSNPN and SVGIG (reference sequence). Between the trimmed V and J ends, which lost 0 bases and 12 bases, there was a span of 15 bases. DNA of the CDR3: TGTGCCTGGAGTGTATCTGGGGGGGGCCTGCAGTTCTTC. It yields the protein CAWSVSGGGLQFF.

The chain recombines TRBV7-8 with TRBJ2-7; D gene uncertain. The CDR3 consists of 12 residues. Trimming stripped 5 bases from V and 4 bases from J, with 9 bases between. The germline V gene has CDR1 SGHVS and CDR2 FQNEAQ. CDR3 amino acids: CASSRDWYEQYF. The CDR3 DNA follows: TGTGCCAGCAGCCGAGACTGGTACGAGCAGTACTTC.

The V and J genes are TRBV19 and TRBJ2-1; 13 bases agree with TRBD2. Losses at the gene ends were 6 bases for V and 1 base for J; bases not matched to a gene: 15. Looked up from germline, CDR1 is LNHDA and CDR2 is SQIVND (reference sequence). The CDR3 is 20 amino acids. The CDR3 bases are TGTGCCAGTAGGCCACCCCCAGGACTAGCGGGAGTTCCTTCCTACAATGAGCAGTTCTTC. Translated, it gives CASRPPPGLAGVPSYNEQFF.

The chain is built from TRBV5-6 and TRBJ2-2; D may be TRBD2 (6 bases). V lost 4 bases and J lost 5, with 18 bases in between. Looked up from germline, CDR1 is SGHDT and CDR2 is YYEEEE. This CDR3 contains 16 residues. The DNA for the CDR3 is TGTGCCAGCAGCCTTCGTACTAGACGGGGGACCGGGGAGCTGTTTTTT. This sequence encodes CASSLRTRRGTGELFF.

A single count supports this clone. The chain carries TRBV5-5 and TRBJ2-7, with D possibly matching TRBD1 (7 bases). Trimming cost V 4 bases and J 0 bases, with 14 bases left between them. The CDR3 extends over 15 amino acids. Germline lookup yields CDR1 SGHKS and CDR2 YYEKEE (reference sequence). CDR3 sequence: CASSPRGAFSYEQYF. The DNA for the CDR3 is TGTGCCAGCAGCCCCAGGGGGGCTTTCTCCTACGAGCAGTACTTC.

This chain joins TRBV27 and TRBJ1-2, with 8 bases identical to TRBD1. The CDR3 extends over 13 amino acids. Germline V lookup: CDR1 MNHEY, CDR2 SMNVEV (reference sequence). J gave up 4 bases and V 4 bases, and 2 bases lay outside the gene matches. CDR3 protein: CASSSTGGYGYTF. Here the CDR3 DNA reads TGTGCCAGCAGTTCCACAGGGGGCTATGGCTACACCTTC.

V is TRBV15 and J is TRBJ2-7, with unresolved D. The V end lost 11 bases, the J end lost 2 bases, and 10 bases lay between the germline ends. Germline-derived CDR1 and CDR2 are LNHNV and YYDKDF (reference sequence). CDR3 size: 11 residues. For the CDR3, the DNA is TGTGCCCCCCTGGTCCCCTACGAGCAGTACTTC. Translation: CAPLVPYEQYF.

This chain links TRBV28 with TRBJ2-4; no reliable D call. This CDR3 spans 15 amino acids. The V end was cut by 3 bases, the J end by 0 bases, with 9 bases between. CDR1 is MDHEN, CDR2 SYDVKM, per germline. The CDR3 DNA is TGTGCCAGCAGTTTCTCCCTTTTAGCCAAAAACATTCAGTACTTC. Its translation is CASSFSLLAKNIQYF.

The V and J genes are TRBV6-4 and TRBJ2-7; perhaps TRBD1 as D (6 bases). Germline assignment: CDR1 MRHNA and CDR2 SNTAGT. The length of the CDR3 is 12 residues. The V end lost 0 bases, the J end lost 6 bases, and 6 bases lay between the germline ends. As DNA, the CDR3 is TGTGCCAGCAGTGACTCAGGGGGCGAGCAGTACTTC. Encoded protein: CASSDSGGEQYF.